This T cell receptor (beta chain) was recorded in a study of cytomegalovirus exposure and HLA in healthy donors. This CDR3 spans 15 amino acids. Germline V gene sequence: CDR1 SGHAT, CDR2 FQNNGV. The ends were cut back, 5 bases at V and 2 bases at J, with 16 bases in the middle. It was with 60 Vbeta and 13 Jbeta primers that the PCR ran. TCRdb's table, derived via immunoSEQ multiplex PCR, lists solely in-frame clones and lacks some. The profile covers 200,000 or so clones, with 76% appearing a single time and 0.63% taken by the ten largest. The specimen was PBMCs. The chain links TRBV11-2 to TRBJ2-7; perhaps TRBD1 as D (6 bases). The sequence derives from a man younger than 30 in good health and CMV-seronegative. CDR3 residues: CASSPREGHTYEQYF. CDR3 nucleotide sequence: TGTGCCAGCAGCCCCAGAGAGGGACACACCTACGAGCAGTACTTC.